This TCR beta chain comes out of a study of shared clonotypes between healthy human individuals. Study-level information: Researchers drew samples from a couple of women and a few men aged 18 to 49.

There were only Caucasian adults among the donors, and all lived in Nashville, Tennessee. Approximately 27,000 T cell genomes, or about 270 ng DNA, went into replicate PCRs of unsorted PBMC. Produced via immunoSEQ multiplex PCR; TCRdb's table is partial and in-frame only. The data hold about 470,000 clones, with 70% to 80% observed a single time. Trimming stripped 2 bases from V and 0 bases from J, with 9 bases between. The CDR3 extends over 15 amino acids. Germline CDR1 and CDR2: SGDLS and YYNGEE. The source is a woman between 35 and 50 years old in good health. Some clones in this sample may be carry-over from other donors' samples. This rearrangement joins TRBV9 to TRBJ2-1; D tentatively reads TRBD1 or TRBD2 (5 bases each). Sequenced material: PBMCs. Here the CDR3 reads CASSVQGRSYNEQFF. The DNA of the CDR3 is TGTGCCAGCAGCGTTCAGGGACGCTCCTACAATGAGCAGTTCTTC.